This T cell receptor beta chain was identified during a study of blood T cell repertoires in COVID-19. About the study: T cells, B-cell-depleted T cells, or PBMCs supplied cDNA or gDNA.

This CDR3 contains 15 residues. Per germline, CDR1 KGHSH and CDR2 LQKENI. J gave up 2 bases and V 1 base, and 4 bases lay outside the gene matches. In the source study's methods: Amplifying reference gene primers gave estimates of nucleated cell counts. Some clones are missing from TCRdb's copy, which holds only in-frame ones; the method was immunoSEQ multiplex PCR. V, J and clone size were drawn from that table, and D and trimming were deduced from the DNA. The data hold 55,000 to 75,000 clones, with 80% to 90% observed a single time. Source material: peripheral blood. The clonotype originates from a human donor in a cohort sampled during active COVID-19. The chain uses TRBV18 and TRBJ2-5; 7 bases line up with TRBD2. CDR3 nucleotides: TGTGCCAGCTCACCACGGGGGGGACTTCAAGAGACCCAGTACTTC. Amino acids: CASSPRGGLQETQYF.